The 9 T cell receptor beta chains reported below all come from one sample, sequenced in a study of post-analysis software for immune sequencing data. Regarding the study as a whole: Patients had higher frequencies than controls of about five TRBV segments, including TRBV5-6, TRBV5-1 and TRBV20-1.

TCR beta libraries were prepared from cDNA with unique molecular identifiers. TCRdb re-derived calls from the PCR reads in MiXCR, one entry per CDR3 protein. This table holds some 890,000 distinct CDR3 sequences, about 50% found once. Antigens for these TCRs are unknown. The sequencing sample was made of blood. These receptors originate from a girl under 18 with multiple sclerosis.

The V call is TRBV10-3, the J call TRBJ2-7, with D hard to call. CDR1 and CDR2 from the germline V gene are ENHRY and SYGVKD. This CDR3 contains 14 residues. Trimming left V 2 bases short and J 2 bases short, with 10 bases between. CDR3 protein: CAISELGGAYEQYF. CDR3 coding DNA: TGTGCCATCAGTGAGCTAGGCGGCGCCTACGAGCAGTACTTC.

V usage is TRBV7-2 and J usage is TRBJ2-4, with D possibly TRBD1 on 6 matching bases. TRBJ2-7 explains the end of the DNA better; the J call may be wrong. CDR3 length: 16 amino acids. Germline assignment: CDR1 SGHTA and CDR2 FQGNSA. This chain's CDR3 is CASSPWTATWDYEQYF. The CDR3 DNA is TGTGCCAGCAGCCCGTGGACAGCAACGTGGGACTACGAGCAGTACTTC.

The chain couples TRBV29-1 to TRBJ1-2; 8 bases fit TRBD1. The CDR3 has 15 amino acids. Germline CDR1 SQVTM, CDR2 ANQGSEA. Trimming removed 3 bases from V and 8 bases from J; junction bases left unmatched: 14. The CDR3 protein is CSVEDREVGKEGYTF. The DNA of the CDR3 is TGCAGCGTTGAGGACAGGGAGGTGGGAAAGGAGGGCTACACCTTC.

The chain recombines TRBV6-5 with TRBJ1-2; D is perhaps TRBD1 (5 bases). This CDR3 is 15 amino acids long. Germline lookup yields CDR1 MNHEY and CDR2 SVGAGI. The V end was cut by 10 bases, the J end by 4 bases, with 22 bases between. CDR3 nucleotide sequence: TGTGCCAACAACACCCGGGACCTGGGGCTCTATGGCTACACCTTC. Protein sequence: CANNTRDLGLYGYTF.

Only a few counts were recorded for this clonotype. This rearrangement joins TRBV4-1 to TRBJ2-3, with a tentative D call TRBD1 (5 bases). The germline V gene has CDR1 MGHRA and CDR2 YSYEKL. This CDR3 spans 13 amino acids. Trimming took 4 bases from V and 10 from J, leaving 15 bases between them. CDR3 sequence (DNA): TGCGCCAGCAGCCTAGACAGAGGCACTGCGCAGTATTTT. Amino acid sequence: CASSLDRGTAQYF.

This chain uses TRBV29-1 with TRBJ1-2, with TRBD1 matching 8 bases. V was clipped by 8 bases and J by 3 bases; unmatched bases: 5. The CDR3 has 12 residues. Per germline, CDR1 SQVTM and CDR2 ANQGSEA. CDR3 protein: CSSTGGDYGYTF. The CDR3 DNA reads as TGCAGCTCTACAGGGGGTGACTATGGCTACACCTTC.

V and J are TRBV20-1 and TRBJ2-1, with 11 bases fitting TRBD1. This CDR3 region has 13 residues. In germline, CDR1 is DFQATT, CDR2 SNEGSKA (reference sequence). V shed 8 bases, J shed 7 bases, and the junction held 7 bases outside the gene matches. The CDR3 nucleotides read TGCAGTTCCCTCTGGGACAGGGGGAATGAGCAGTTCTTC. It yields the protein CSSLWDRGNEQFF.

The chain is built from TRBV6-6 and TRBJ2-7; possibly TRBD1 for D (5 bases). Trimming pared 7 bases from V and 2 bases from J, leaving 15 bases between. This CDR3 spans 14 amino acids. CDR1 and CDR2 from the germline V gene are MNHNY and SVGAGI (reference sequence). The CDR3 sequence: CASNEFQGTYEQYF. CDR3 DNA: TGTGCCAGCAATGAGTTTCAGGGCACCTACGAGCAGTACTTC.

V usage is TRBV5-1 and J usage is TRBJ2-3; 7 bases agree with TRBD2. The V gene end was trimmed by 7 bases and the J gene end by 3 bases; junction bases not matched to a gene: 8. CDR1 SGHRS and CDR2 YFSETQ come from the germline V gene. The CDR3 totals 14 residues. The DNA for the CDR3 is TGCGCCAGCGAACCGATGGGGGGGACAGATACGCAGTATTTT. Protein sequence: CASEPMGGTDTQYF.